This TCR beta chain was sequenced during a study of CD8+CD57+ T cells in acquired aplastic anemia. Both TCR beta VDJ combination and CDR3 sequence profiling were carried out. Genomic DNA was the template for this profiling. TCRdb ran MiXCR on the reads and lists one entry per CDR3 protein. The sample comprises 200,000 or so distinct CDR3 sequences, 64% of which are singletons, and about half rests with the top ten. A word on this clonotype: Its antigen remains unidentified.

CDR3 length: 12 residues. CDR1 and CDR2 from the germline V gene are DFQATT and SNEGSKA (reference sequence). Trimming shortened V by 6 bases and J by 3 bases, and 10 bases separated the two germline ends. Study-level findings and limits: CD8+ Simpson's diversity showed no significant patient-control difference.

The clonotype comes from a human donor with severe aplastic anemia or a healthy control (not recorded which). The gene calls are TRBV20-1 and TRBJ2-3, with TRBD2 as a possible D gene (5 bases). Material: sorted CD4+, CD8+, or CD8+CD57+ T cells (not recorded which) from PBMCs. CDR3 sequence reads: CSAMRETDTQYF. DNA of the CDR3: TGCAGTGCAATGAGGGAGACAGATACGCAGTATTTT.